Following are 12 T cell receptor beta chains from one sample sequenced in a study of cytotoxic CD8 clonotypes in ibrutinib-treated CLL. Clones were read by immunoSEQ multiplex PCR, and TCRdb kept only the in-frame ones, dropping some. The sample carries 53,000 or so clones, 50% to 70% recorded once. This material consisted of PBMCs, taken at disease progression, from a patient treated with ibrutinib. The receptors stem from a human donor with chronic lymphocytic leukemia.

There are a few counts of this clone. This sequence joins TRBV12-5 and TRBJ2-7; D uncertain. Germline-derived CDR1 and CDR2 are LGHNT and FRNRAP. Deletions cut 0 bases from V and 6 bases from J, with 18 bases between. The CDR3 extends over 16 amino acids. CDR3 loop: CASGLVGGVTLGEQYF. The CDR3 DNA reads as TGTGCTAGTGGTTTGGTGGGTGGCGTGACTTTGGGCGAGCAGTACTTC.

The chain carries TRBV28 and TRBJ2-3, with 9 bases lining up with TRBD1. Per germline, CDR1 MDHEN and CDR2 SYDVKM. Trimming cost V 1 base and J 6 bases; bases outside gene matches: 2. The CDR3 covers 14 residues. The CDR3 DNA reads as TGTGCCAGCAGTTTATCTGGACAGGGGGATACGCAGTATTTT. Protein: CASSLSGQGDTQYF. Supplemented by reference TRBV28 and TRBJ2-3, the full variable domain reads DVKVTQSSRYLVKRTGEKVFLECVQDMDHENMFWYRQDPGLGLRLIYFSYDVKMKEKGDIPEGYSVSREKKERFSLILESASTNQTSMYLCASSLSGQGDTQYFGPGTRLTVL.

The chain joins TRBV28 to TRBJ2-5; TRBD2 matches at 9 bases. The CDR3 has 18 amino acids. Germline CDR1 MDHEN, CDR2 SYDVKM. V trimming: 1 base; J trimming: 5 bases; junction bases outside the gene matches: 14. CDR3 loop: CASSLFSGGGRGRETQYF. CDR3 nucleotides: TGTGCCAGCAGTTTATTTTCCGGTGGCGGGAGGGGACGGGAGACCCAGTACTTC.

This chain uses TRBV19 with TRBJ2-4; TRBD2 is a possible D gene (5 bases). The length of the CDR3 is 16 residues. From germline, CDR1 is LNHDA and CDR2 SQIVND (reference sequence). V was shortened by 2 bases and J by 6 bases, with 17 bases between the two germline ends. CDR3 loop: CASSILSVEAGNIQYF. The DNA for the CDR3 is TGTGCCAGTAGTATACTCTCCGTCGAGGCGGGAAACATTCAGTACTTC. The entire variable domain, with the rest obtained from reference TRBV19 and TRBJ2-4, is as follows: DGGITQSPKYLFRKEGQNVTLSCEQNLNHDAMYWYRQDPGQGLRLIYYSQIVNDFQKGDIAEGYSVSREKKESFPLTVTSAQKNPTAFYLCASSILSVEAGNIQYFGAGTRLSVL.

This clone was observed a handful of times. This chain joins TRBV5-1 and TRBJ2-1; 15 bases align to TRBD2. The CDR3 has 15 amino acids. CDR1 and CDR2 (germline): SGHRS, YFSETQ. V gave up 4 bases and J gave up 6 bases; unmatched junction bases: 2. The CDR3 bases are TGCGCCAGCAGCAAGGGACTAGCGGGAGGCAATGAGCAGTTCTTC. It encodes CASSKGLAGGNEQFF.

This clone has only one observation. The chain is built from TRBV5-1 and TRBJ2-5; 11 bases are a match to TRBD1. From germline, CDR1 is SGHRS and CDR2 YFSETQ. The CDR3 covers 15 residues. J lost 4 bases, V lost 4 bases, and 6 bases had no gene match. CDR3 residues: CASSPTGQGAETQYF. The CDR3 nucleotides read TGCGCCAGCAGCCCAACCGGACAGGGGGCAGAGACCCAGTACTTC.

CDR3 nucleotide sequence: TGTGCCAGCTCACCAACCTCCCGGGACATCATCTATGGCTACACCTTC. This sequence encodes CASSPTSRDIIYGYTF. The V gene is TRBV18, the J gene TRBJ1-2; TRBD1 might be the D (6 bases). V lost 2 bases, J lost 4 bases, and 17 bases lay in between. This CDR3 has 16 amino acids. Germline assignment: CDR1 KGHSH and CDR2 LQKENI.

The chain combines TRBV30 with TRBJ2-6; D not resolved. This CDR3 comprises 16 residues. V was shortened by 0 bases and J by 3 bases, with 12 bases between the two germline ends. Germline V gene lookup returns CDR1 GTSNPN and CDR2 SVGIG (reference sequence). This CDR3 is CAWSVVRGLGANVLTF. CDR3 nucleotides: TGTGCCTGGAGTGTTGTCCGTGGGCTTGGGGCCAACGTCCTGACTTTC.

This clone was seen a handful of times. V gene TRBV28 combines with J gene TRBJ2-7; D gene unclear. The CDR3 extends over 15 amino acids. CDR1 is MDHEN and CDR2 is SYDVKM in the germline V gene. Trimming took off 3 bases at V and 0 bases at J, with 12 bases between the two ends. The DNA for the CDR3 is TGTGCCAGCAGTTTTACTACAGATCTCTCCTACGAGCAGTACTTC. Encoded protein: CASSFTTDLSYEQYF.

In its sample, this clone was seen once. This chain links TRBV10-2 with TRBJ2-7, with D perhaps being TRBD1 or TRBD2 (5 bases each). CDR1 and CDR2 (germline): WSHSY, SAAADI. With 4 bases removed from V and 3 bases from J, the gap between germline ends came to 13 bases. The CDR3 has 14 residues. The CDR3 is CASSVGTDLYEQYF. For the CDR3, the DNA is TGCGCCAGCAGTGTCGGGACCGACCTCTACGAGCAGTACTTC.

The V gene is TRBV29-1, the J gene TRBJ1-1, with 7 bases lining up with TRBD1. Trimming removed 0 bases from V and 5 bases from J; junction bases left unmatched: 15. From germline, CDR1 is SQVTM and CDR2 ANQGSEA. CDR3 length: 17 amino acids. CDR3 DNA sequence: TGCAGCGTTGAAGATCTGTGGCCCAGGACAGGATCGACTGAAGCTTTCTTT. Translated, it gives CSVEDLWPRTGSTEAFF.

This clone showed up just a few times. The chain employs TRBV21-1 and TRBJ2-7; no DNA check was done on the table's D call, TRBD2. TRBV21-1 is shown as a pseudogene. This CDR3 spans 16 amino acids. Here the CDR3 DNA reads TGTGCCAGCAGCAAACAGGAACGGGGGGCATTCTACGAGCAGTACTTC. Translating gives CASSKQERGAFYEQYF.